Only one count was recorded for the clone carrying this T cell receptor (beta chain). Antigen: not known. Trimming left V 6 bases short and J 4 bases short, with 7 bases between. The germline gives CDR1 GTSNPN, CDR2 SVGIG (reference sequence). The CDR3 extends over 11 amino acids. The data stem from a study of T cell responses to AZD1222 COVID-19 vaccine. Overall study: Second doses were pooled across both intervals (about 4 or about 12 weeks).

TCRdb's table, derived via immunoSEQ multiplex PCR, lists solely in-frame clones and lacks some. The repertoire consists of 170,000 or so clones, with 90% occurring once and the leading ten covering approximately 2.8%. Findings and caveats of the study: A mostly white British donor set with more females was recruited, and clonal diversity was possibly underestimated. Scientists sampled the repertoires only once the peak T cell response had passed. Only a handful of AZD1222 recipients were seropositive at baseline.

The source is an adult in good health. The V and J genes are TRBV30 and TRBJ1-3; D gene uncertain. The sequenced sample was peripheral blood, obtained on day 0 of AZD1222 vaccination. This CDR3 reads CACDVGNTIYF. The CDR3 DNA reads as TGTGCCTGTGACGTCGGAAACACCATATATTTT.